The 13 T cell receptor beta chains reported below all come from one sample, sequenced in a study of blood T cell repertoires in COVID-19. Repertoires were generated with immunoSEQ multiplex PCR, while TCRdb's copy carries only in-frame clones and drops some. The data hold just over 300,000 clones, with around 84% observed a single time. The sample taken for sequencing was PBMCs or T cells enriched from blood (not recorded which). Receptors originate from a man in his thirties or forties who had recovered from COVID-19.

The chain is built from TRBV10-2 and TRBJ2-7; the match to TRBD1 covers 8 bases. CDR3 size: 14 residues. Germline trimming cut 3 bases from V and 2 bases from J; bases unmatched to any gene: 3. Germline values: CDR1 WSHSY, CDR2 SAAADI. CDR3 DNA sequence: TGCGCCAGCAGTGACAGGGGGCCAACCTACGAGCAGTACTTC. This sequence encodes CASSDRGPTYEQYF.

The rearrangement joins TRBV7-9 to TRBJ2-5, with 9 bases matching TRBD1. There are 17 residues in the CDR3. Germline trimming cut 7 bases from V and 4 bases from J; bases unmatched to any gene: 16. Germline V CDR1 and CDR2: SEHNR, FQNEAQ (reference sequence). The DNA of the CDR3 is TGTGCCAGCAAGGAAAAACTGGGACAGGGTTTTTCAGAGACCCAGTACTTC. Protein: CASKEKLGQGFSETQYF.

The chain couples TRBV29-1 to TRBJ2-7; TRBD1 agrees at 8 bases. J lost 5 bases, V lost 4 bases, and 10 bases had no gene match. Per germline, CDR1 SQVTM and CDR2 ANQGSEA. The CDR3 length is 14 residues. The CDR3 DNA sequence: TGCAGCGTTGCCTGGACAGGGTTGTTTAACGAGCAGTACTTC. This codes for CSVAWTGLFNEQYF.

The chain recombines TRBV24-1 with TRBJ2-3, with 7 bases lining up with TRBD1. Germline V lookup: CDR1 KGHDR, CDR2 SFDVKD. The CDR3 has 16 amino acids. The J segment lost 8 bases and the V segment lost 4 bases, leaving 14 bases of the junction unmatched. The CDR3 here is CATSESGGSILSTQYF. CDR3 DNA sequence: TGTGCCACCAGTGAATCAGGGGGAAGCATTCTTAGTACGCAGTATTTT.

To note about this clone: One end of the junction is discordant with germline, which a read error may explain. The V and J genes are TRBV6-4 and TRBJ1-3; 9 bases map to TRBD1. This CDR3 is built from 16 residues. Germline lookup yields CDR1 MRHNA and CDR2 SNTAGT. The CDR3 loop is CASSEIDRGNGNTMYF. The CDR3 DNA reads TGTGCCAGCAGTGAAATAGACAGGGGGAATGGAAACACCATGTATTTT.

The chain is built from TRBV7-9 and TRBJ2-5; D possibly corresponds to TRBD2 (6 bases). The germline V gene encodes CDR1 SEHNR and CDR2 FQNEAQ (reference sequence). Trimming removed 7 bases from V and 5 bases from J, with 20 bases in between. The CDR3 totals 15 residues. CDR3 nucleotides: TGTGCCAGCATGGTGGGGGTCGGGGGAACGGAGACCCAGTACTTC. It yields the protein CASMVGVGGTETQYF.

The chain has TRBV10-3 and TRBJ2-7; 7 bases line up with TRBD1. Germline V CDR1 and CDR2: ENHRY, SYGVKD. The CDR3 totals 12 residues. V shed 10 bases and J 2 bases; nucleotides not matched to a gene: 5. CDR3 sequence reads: CATGQEAYEQYF. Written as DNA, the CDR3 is TGTGCCACCGGACAGGAAGCCTACGAGCAGTACTTC.

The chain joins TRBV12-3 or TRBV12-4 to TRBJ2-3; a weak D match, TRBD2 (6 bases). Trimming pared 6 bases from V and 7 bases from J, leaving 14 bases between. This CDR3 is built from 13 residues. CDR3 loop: CASSPSAGYTQYF. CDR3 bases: TGTGCCAGCAGCCCTTCGGCGGGATATACGCAGTATTTT.

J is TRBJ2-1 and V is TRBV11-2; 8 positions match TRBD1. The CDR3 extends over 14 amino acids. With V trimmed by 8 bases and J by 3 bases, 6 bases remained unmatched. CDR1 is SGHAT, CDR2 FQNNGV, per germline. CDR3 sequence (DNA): TGTGCCAGCGTAGGACAGGGTTACTACAATGAGCAGTTCTTC. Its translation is CASVGQGYYNEQFF.

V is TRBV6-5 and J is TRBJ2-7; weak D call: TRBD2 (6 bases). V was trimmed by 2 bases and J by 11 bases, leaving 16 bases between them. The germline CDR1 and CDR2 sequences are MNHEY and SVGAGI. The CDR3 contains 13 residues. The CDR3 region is CASSYGASDKKYF. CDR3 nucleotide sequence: TGTGCCAGCAGTTACGGGGCTAGCGATAAGAAGTACTTC.

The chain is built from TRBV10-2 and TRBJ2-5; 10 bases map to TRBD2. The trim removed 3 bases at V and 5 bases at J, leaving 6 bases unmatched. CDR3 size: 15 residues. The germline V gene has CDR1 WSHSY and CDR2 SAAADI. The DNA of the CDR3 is TGCGCCAGCAGTGATAAGCGGGGGGGCCGGGAGACCCAGTACTTC. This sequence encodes CASSDKRGGRETQYF.

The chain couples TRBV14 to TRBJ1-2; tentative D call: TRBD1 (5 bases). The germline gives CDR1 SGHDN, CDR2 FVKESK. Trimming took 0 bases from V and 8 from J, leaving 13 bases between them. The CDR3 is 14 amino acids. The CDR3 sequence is CASSQEAGTHGYTF. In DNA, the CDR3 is TGTGCCAGCAGCCAAGAAGCGGGGACTCACGGCTACACCTTC.

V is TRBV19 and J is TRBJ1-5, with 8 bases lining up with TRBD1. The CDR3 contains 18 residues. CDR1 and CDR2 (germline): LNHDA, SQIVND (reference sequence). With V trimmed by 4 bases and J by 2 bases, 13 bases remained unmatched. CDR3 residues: CASSNQDRARFGNQPQHF. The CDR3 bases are TGTGCCAGTAGTAATCAGGACAGGGCCAGATTTGGCAATCAGCCCCAGCATTTT.